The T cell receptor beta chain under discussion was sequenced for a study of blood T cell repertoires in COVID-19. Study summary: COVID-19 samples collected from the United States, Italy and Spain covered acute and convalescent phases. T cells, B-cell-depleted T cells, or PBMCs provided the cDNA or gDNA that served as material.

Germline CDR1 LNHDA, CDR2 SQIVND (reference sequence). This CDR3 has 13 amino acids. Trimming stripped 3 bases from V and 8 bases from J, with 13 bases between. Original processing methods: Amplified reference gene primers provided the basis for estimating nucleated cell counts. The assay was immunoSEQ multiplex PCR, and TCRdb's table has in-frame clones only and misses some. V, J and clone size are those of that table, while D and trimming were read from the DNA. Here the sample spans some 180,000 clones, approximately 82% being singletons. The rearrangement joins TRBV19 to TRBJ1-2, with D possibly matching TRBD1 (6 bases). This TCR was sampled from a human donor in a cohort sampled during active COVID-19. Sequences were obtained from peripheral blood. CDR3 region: CASSIWGQRGYTF. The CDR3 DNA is TGTGCCAGTAGTATTTGGGGGCAGAGAGGCTACACCTTC. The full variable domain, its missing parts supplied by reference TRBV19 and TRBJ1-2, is DGGITQSPKYLFRKEGQNVTLSCEQNLNHDAMYWYRQDPGQGLRLIYYSQIVNDFQKGDIAEGYSVSREKKESFPLTVTSAQKNPTAFYLCASSIWGQRGYTFGSGTRLTVV.